This TCR beta chain was sequenced during a study of CD8 T cells in ankylosing spondylitis. The study's findings and limits: The study looked at matched synovial fluid samples from ankylosing spondylitis patients. Disease-linked clones were reported to be significantly enriched there. Prior literature has documented some motif variants in synovial fluid and blood from reactive arthritis. Seemingly distinctive of ankylosing spondylitis blood was a TCR beta motif formed by eight highly homologous variants. CD8+ cells made up the disease-linked clones, which were relatively rare in peripheral blood.

Each TCR beta library was made by quantitative 5'-RACE that incorporated molecular barcodes. TCRdb used MiXCR to reprocess the 5' RACE reads, holding one entry per CDR3 protein. The table lists over 700,000 distinct CDR3 sequences, 15% to 20% of them singletons. Regarding this clonotype: Antigen unknown.

Sequenced sample: blood, either unsorted or a sorted T cell fraction (not recorded which). The clonotype was recovered from a male donor with ankylosing spondylitis.

CDR3 amino acids: CASSLTSGHYEQYF. CDR3 sequence (DNA): TGTGCCAGCAGTTTGACTAGCGGCCACTACGAGCAGTACTTC. The V gene is TRBV27, the J gene TRBJ2-7, with 9 bases that match TRBD2. Trimming at V came to 3 bases and at J to 3 bases, leaving 3 bases not matched to a gene. The germline CDR1 and CDR2 sequences are MNHEY and SMNVEV (reference sequence). The CDR3 runs to 14 residues.